Included here is one TCR beta chain sequence, with context. This record comes from a study of T-cell reconstitution after alpha-beta-depleted transplantation in children. Preparing the TCRbeta library involved the use of unique molecular identifiers. TCRdb processed the PCR reads anew with MiXCR; each CDR3 protein has one entry. The sample lists roughly 400,000 distinct CDR3 sequences; approximately 20% were seen once. The V segment lost 6 bases and the J segment 10 bases; nucleotides outside the gene matches: 14. CDR1 is DFQATT, CDR2 SNEGSKA, per germline (reference sequence). The CDR3 is 15 amino acids.

The source of this sequence is a human donor who donated a stem cell graft to a child with acute myeloid leukemia. Sequences were derived from PBMCs from the stem cell graft donor, sampled from the stem cell graft. J is TRBJ2-1 and V is TRBV20-1, with 11 positions matching TRBD2. CDR3 residues: CSANAATSGIVEQFF. CDR3 bases: TGCAGTGCCAACGCCGCGACTAGCGGGATCGTGGAGCAGTTCTTC.